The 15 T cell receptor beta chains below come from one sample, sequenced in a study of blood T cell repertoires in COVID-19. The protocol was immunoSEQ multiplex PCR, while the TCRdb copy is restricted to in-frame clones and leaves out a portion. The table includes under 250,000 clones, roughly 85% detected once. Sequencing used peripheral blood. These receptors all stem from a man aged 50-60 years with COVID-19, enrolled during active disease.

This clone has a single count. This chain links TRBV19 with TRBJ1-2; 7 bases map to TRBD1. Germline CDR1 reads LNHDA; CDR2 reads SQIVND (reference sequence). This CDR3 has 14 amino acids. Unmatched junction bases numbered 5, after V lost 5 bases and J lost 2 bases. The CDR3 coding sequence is TGTGCCAGTAGTTCCGGGACAGTCAACTATGGCTACACCTTC. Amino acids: CASSSGTVNYGYTF. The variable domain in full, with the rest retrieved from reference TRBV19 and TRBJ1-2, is DGGITQSPKYLFRKEGQNVTLSCEQNLNHDAMYWYRQDPGQGLRLIYYSQIVNDFQKGDIAEGYSVSREKKESFPLTVTSAQKNPTAFYLCASSSGTVNYGYTFGSGTRLTVV.

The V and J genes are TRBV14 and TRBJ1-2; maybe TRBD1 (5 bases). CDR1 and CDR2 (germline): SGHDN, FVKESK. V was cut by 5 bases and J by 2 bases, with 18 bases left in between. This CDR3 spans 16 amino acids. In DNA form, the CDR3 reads TGTGCCAGCAGCTCCGTTCGAGAACAGGAAAACTATGGCTACACCTTC. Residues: CASSSVREQENYGYTF.

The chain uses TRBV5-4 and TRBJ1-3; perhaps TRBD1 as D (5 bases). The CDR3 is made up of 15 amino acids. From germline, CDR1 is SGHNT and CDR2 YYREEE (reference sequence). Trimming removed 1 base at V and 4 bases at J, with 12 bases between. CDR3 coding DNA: TGTGCCAGCAGCTTGTGGTCCCAGGGAGGAAACACCATATATTTT. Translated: CASSLWSQGGNTIYF.

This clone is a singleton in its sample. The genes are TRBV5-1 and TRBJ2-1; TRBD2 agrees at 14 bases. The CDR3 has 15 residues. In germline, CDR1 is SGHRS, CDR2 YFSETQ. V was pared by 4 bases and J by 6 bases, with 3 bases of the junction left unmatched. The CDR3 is CASSGLAGGGNEQFF. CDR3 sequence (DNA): TGCGCCAGCAGCGGACTAGCGGGGGGAGGCAATGAGCAGTTCTTC.

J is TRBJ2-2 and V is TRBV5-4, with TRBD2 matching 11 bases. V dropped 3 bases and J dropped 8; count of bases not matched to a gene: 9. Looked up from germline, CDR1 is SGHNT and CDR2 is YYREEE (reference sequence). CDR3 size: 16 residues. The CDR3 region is CASSSGTSGPLGELFF. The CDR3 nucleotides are TGTGCCAGCAGCTCAGGGACTAGCGGACCTCTTGGGGAGCTGTTTTTT.

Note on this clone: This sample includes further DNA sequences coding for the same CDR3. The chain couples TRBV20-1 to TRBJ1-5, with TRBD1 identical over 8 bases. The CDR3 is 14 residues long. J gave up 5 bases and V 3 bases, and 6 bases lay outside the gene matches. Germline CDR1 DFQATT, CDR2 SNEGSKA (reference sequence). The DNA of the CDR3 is TGCAGTGCTAGTCCGGGACAGGACTATCAGCCCCAGCATTTT. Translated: CSASPGQDYQPQHF.

This chain's CDR3 is CASSPGGHHGYTF. The CDR3 nucleotides read TGTGCCAGCAGCCCGGGGGGACATCATGGCTACACCTTC. The chain carries TRBV12-3 or TRBV12-4 and TRBJ1-2; TRBD1 is a possible D gene (6 bases). V gave up 6 bases and J gave up 6 bases, with 14 bases separating them. The CDR3 is 13 amino acids.

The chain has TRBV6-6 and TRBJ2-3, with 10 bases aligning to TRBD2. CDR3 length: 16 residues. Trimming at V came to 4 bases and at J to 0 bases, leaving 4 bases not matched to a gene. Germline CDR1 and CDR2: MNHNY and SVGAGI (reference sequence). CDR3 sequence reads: CASSSTTSGSTDTQYF. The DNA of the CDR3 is TGTGCCAGCAGTTCTACGACTAGCGGGAGCACAGATACGCAGTATTTT.

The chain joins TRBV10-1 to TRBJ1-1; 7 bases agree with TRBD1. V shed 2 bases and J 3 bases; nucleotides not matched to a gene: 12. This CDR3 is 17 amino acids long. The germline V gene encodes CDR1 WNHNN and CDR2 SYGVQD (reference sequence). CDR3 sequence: CASSEPDLPTGDTEAFF. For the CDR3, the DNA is TGCGCCAGCAGTGAGCCTGACCTGCCCACAGGGGACACTGAAGCTTTCTTT.

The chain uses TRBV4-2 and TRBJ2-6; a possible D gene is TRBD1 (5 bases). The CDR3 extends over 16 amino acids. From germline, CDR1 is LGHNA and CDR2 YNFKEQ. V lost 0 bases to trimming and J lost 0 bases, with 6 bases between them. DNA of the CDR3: TGTGCCAGCAGCCAAGATACAGGCTCTGGGGCCAACGTCCTGACTTTC. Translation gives CASSQDTGSGANVLTF.

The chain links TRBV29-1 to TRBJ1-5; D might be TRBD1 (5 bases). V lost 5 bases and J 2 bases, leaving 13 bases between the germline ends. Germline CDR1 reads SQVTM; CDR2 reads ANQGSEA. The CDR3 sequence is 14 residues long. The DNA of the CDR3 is TGCAGCGTTCTTGGGGGGTCTGGCAATCAGCCCCAGCATTTT. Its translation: CSVLGGSGNQPQHF.

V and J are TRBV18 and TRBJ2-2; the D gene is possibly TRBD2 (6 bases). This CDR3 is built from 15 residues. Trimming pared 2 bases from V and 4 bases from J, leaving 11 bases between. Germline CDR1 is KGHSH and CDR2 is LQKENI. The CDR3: CASSPGVAATGELFF. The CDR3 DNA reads TGTGCCAGCTCACCAGGAGTAGCGGCCACCGGGGAGCTGTTTTTT.

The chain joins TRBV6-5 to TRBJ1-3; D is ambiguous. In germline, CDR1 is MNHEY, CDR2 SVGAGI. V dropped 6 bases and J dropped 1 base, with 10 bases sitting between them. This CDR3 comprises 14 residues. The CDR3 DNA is TGTGCCAGCAGCCGCGGGAGATCTGGAAACACCATATATTTT. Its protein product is CASSRGRSGNTIYF.

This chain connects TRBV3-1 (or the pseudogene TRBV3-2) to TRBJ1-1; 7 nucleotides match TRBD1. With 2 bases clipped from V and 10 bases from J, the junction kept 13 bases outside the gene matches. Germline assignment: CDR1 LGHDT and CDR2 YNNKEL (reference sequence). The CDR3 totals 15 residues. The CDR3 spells CASSQITGAPGGAFF. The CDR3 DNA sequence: TGTGCCAGCAGCCAAATTACAGGGGCGCCAGGTGGAGCTTTCTTT.

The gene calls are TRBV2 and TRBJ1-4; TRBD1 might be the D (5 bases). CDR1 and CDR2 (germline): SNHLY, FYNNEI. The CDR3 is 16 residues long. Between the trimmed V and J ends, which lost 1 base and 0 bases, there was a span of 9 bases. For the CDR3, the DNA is TGTGCCAGCAGTGAAGGACAGTCTGCAACTAATGAAAAACTGTTTTTT. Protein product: CASSEGQSATNEKLFF.